What follows describes a single T cell receptor beta chain. The record originates from a study of technical replicates of blood from a few donors. The germline V gene encodes CDR1 MNHEY and CDR2 SVGAGI. The V segment lost 5 bases and the J segment 3 bases; nucleotides outside the gene matches: 6. The CDR3 length is 15 residues. Profiled with immunoSEQ multiplex PCR; TCRdb holds only in-frame clones, not every one. The table records more than 90,000 clones, almost 96% of them present only once. The sequence derives from a human donor in good health. The V gene is TRBV6-5, the J gene TRBJ2-1; 8 bases line up with TRBD1. Sequencing input: T cells isolated from PBMCs. Written as DNA, the CDR3 is TGTGCCAGCAGTATAACCGGGACAGGCTACAATGAGCAGTTCTTC. Its protein product is CASSITGTGYNEQFF.